The sequence of this T cell receptor beta chain was determined in a study of cytomegalovirus exposure and HLA in healthy donors (dated by TCRdb to 2017 to 2019). Turning to the overall study: In an earlier analysis of about 560 of the donors, 276 Gb of sequence data and 100 million or so unique TCR beta sequences from roughly 180 million T cells were reported. An early release covering roughly 640 HLA-typed donors comprised 300 to 350 gigabases of sequencing data and around 80 million unique TCR sequences. Among the approximately 420 genotyped donors, around 81% belonged to the genetic ancestry cluster associated with self-reported Caucasian donors. The aim of the study was to test whether cataloging public T cell receptors could identify signatures of past pathogen exposure. The study used immunosequencing to profile the T cell repertoires of approximately 690 subjects and linked those repertoires to cytomegalovirus serostatus. Along with the approximately 650-subject first cohort, a separate validation cohort of 120 different subjects was used. To predict cytomegalovirus infection status, the study brought together high-throughput TCR immunosequencing, statistical association of individual TCRs with disease status, and machine learning. A later analysis re-analyzed previously published TCR beta repertoires from approximately 670 donors and added high-resolution HLA genotyping to study TCR occurrence patterns. Rather than drawing on any new phenotypic data, the later analysis identified candidate immune exposures from TCR beta sequences and the way those sequences occurred across donors. An earlier analysis of some 600 of the donors applied high-throughput TCR beta sequencing to assess whether each TCR beta V gene segment acted as functional or pseudogenic. Donor age, sex, ethnicity and CMV serostatus were compiled alongside the repertoire data. A later genetic analysis used genome-wide SNP genotypes for about 55% of the 666 donors, treating that subset as a discovery cohort. All discovery cohort repertoires had been generated using a single sequencing platform. Class I and class II HLA loci were covered by the typing at four-digit resolution. The number of typed donors differed by locus: about 629-640 for A, B, C, DRB1 and DQB1; approximately 530 for DQA1; 606 for DPA1; and roughly 450 for DPB1. A few DR-DQ haplotypes were treated as single units for association and clustering because of strong linkage in the cohort. Across some 400 genotyped donors of the cohort, an average of approximately 200,000 unique TCR beta nucleotide sequences per donor were sequenced, and about a sixth of those sequences were non-productive.

What the study reported, not specific to this receptor: This cohort had only TCR beta chains sequenced, and the lack of alpha or paired-chain data limited which features could be detected. Three of the identified cytomegalovirus-associated TCR beta chains were confirmed in vitro to be specific for cytomegalovirus antigens. A later analysis associated about 18,000 TCR beta sequences with specific HLA alleles at a false discovery rate of 0.05. A cluster of highly shared sequence variants was judged likely to represent a technical artifact of the sequencing pipeline. Because counts were too low, roughly 16 rarely observed V segments, including chromosome 9 orphons, were excluded from the earlier analysis of about 500 of the donors. CMV serostatus was the only immune exposure information available for the cohort. A later analysis found that TCR association rates varied across HLA loci, with DRB1 alleles showing the most associated TCRs and HLA-C alleles the fewest. The authors suggested that the approach could potentially be extended to other disease states and immunological phenotypes. Some IMGT-functional V segments, including TRBV6-2 and TRBV6-3, could not be distinguished by the 87-base-pair reads and were therefore excluded. According to a later analysis, most CMV-associated TCR beta chains appeared to be HLA-restricted, and the HLA associations seemed to be driven largely by CMV exposure. A later genetic analysis associated a missense DCLRE1C variant with V-gene and J-gene trimming of TCR beta chains, and an independent cohort replicated the association. Linkage disequilibrium might explain the correlated functional status among segregating V segments, but an unknown experimental factor could not be ruled out. Most TCR sequences were seen in very few donors, while some public TCRs were found in many individuals. A further reported finding was that TCR beta sequences accurately predicted the HLA-A and HLA-B alleles for most subjects in the first cohort. Roughly uniform sequencing depth across donors was assumed in presence/absence analyses, although this assumption may not hold. In an earlier analysis of 587 of the donors, most TCR beta V segments appeared in productive rearrangements about 87% or about 30% of the time, broadly matching IMGT annotations. The classifier was reported to diagnose cytomegalovirus status with high specificity and sensitivity in both the original cohort and the validation cohort. HLA typing was unavailable for some donors at each locus, so association tests used only the typed subset. In the study, around 150 TCR beta chains were listed as associated with cytomegalovirus. Compared with equally common non-associated chains, HLA-associated TCR beta chains in a later analysis were more clonally expanded and had lower generation probabilities. A later analysis reported that several top co-occurrence clusters appeared linked to parvovirus B19, influenza, CMV and Epstein-Barr virus. When HLA alleles, especially DR and DQ, strongly co-occurred, TCR associations were difficult to assign to individual alleles. Compared with the roughly 600-donor mean, donors in an Asian-associated ancestry cluster had fewer N-insertions in productive TCRs, according to a later genetic analysis.

The cohort comprised around 700 healthy bone marrow donors. At the time of sampling, every cohort member was nominally healthy, though immune exposures that went unrecorded were likely present. Of the 710 or so cohort members, about 270 had a positive CMV serostatus and 352 had a negative one, while no CMV serostatus was recorded for the donor. Each donor provided a peripheral blood sample, and peripheral blood mononuclear cells were used for TCR beta sequencing. The Qiagen DNeasy Blood Extraction Kit was used to extract genomic DNA from the blood cell samples. Trimming takes 3 bases from V and 0 bases from J, and the germline ends sit 12 bases apart. CDR1 is given as SGHDN and CDR2 as FVKESK, both from the germline V gene. There are 15 amino acids in the CDR3, from cysteine to phenylalanine inclusive. Solely the CDR3 DNA is kept, with 45 bases framed from the first base. Preparation of the library involved the immunoSEQ multiplex PCR assay. A mixture of 60 forward primers for TCR Vbeta segments and 13 reverse primers for TCR Jbeta segments was used in the multiplex PCR. Amplification of the CDR3 region of rearranged TCR beta genes was performed with a multiplex PCR assay on genomic DNA. The Illumina HiSeq System was used to sequence the amplified TCR beta libraries as 87-base-pair reads. As for the authors' bioinformatics: Across the 670 or so repertoires, a later analysis counted 60 million to 90 million unique TCR beta chains, 8.5 million to 12 million of which were shared by at least two donors. Raw reads were error-corrected and collapsed into unique sequences by a nearest-neighbor algorithm in which closely related sequences were merged to remove PCR and sequencing errors. Alignment of CDR3 sequences to IMGT reference sequences was used to assign V, D and J gene segments. For a sequence to be retained, a match of at least six nucleotides to both a V gene segment and a J gene segment was required. Rearrangements were called productive when the CDR3 lacked stop codons and stayed in frame with V and J; all others were non-productive. CDR3 was defined by IMGT convention, running from the second conserved V-encoded cysteine to the conserved J-encoded phenylalanine. Sequences without an unambiguous match to a single V gene segment were excluded from the earlier analysis of approximately 600 of the donors. An earlier analysis of fewer than 650 of the donors classified V segments as functional when productive rearrangements were above 56.7% and as segregating when the standard deviation between donors was above 5%. A statistical classification framework was developed to diagnose cytomegalovirus status using the catalog of TCR beta chain sequences. In a later analysis, TCR nucleotide sequences were compared against IMGT/GENE-DB human TR gene sequences so that V and J genes could be assigned. In a later analysis, CDR3 sequences and most-parsimonious VDJ recombination scenarios were assigned using the TCRdist pipeline. In a later analysis, every TCR beta chain was defined by the combination of its CDR3 amino acid sequence and its V-gene family, and reads without a unique V-gene family were dropped. A later analysis removed several hundred highly shared, low-generation-probability nucleotide sequences to deal with suspected cross-contamination and a sequencing artifact. In a later analysis, a clonal expansion index was calculated for each public chain from normalized within-repertoire ranks of inferred template counts. In a later analysis, generation probabilities were computed with a VDJ recombination model fitted to out-of-frame rearrangements, and the resulting probabilities were checked against IGoR. In a later analysis, hypergeometric tests were used to score TCR-TCR, TCR-HLA and TCR-CMV co-occurrence, with a repertoire-size bias correction applied to TCR pairs. In a later analysis, false discovery rates were estimated by permuting HLA or CMV assignments 20 times. A later analysis grouped co-occurring TCRs with DBSCAN, adding TCRdist sequence similarity when clustering within HLA-allele-positive subsets. Repertoires with fewer than 30,000 or more than 120,000 public chains were left out of co-occurrence clustering, as were about five repertoires with anomalous nucleotide sharing. As stored in TCRdb, this immuneACCESS dataset retains in-frame rearrangements with V and J assigned. A fraction of the clones does not appear; measured against another copy, unresolved V genes explain less than half of the discrepancy, and the remainder lacks a known reason. D and trimming come from the DNA, and the V and J calls and clone size come from that table. This sample has approximately 91,000 clones in its table, and around 59% of those were observed once. Over 2% of the sample is in the top ten clones.

This clone has just a few counts. The antigen this receptor binds is unknown. No base qualities exist here, and no much larger clone lies one base off it. The clonotype comes from a human donor in good health. Recombination connected TRBV14 to TRBJ2-7; a tentative D match to TRBD2 spans 5 bases. The specimen was PBMCs. The CDR3 protein: CASSHPRDYSYEQYF. Read as DNA, the sequence is TGTGCCAGCAGCCACCCCCGGGATTACTCCTACGAGCAGTACTTC.